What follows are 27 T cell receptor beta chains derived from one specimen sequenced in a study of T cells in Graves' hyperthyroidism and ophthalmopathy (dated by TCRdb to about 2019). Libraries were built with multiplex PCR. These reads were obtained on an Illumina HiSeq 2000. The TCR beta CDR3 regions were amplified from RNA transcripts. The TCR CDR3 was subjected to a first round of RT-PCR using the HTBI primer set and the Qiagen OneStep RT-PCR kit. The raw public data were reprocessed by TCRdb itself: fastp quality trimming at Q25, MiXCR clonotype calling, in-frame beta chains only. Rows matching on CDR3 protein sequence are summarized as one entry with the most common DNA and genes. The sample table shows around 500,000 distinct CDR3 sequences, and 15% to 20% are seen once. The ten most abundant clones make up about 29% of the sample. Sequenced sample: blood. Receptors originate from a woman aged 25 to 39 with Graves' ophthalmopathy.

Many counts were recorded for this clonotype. The CDR3 region is CASRGTSGTYEQYF. The CDR3 DNA is TGTGCCAGCAGGGGGACTAGCGGGACCTACGAGCAGTACTTC. This chain joins TRBV2 and TRBJ2-7; 13 bases are shared with TRBD2. This CDR3 has 14 residues. Trimming at V came to 6 bases and at J to 2 bases, leaving 1 base not matched to a gene. CDR1 is SNHLY, CDR2 FYNNEI, per germline.

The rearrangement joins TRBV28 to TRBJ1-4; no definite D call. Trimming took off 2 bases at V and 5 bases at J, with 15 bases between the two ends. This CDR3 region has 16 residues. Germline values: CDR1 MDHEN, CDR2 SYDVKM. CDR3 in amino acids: CASSLRPPALNEKLFF. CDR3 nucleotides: TGTGCCAGCAGTTTACGTCCCCCGGCCCTAAATGAAAAACTGTTTTTT.

Here the CDR3 reads CASSTPGAYEQYF. The CDR3 DNA follows: TGTGCCAGCAGCACCCCGGGGGCCTACGAGCAGTACTTC. The V and J genes are TRBV28 and TRBJ2-7; TRBD2 is a possible D gene (6 bases). Germline-derived CDR1 and CDR2 are MDHEN and SYDVKM. This CDR3 is built from 13 residues. V was cut by 6 bases and J by 2 bases, with 11 bases left in between.

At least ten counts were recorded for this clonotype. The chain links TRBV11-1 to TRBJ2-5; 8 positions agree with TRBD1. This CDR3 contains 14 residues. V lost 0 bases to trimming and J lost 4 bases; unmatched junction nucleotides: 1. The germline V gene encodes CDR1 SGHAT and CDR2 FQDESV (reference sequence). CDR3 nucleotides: TGTGCCAGCAGCTTAGCGGGGACAGGAGAGACCCAGTACTTC. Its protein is CASSLAGTGETQYF.

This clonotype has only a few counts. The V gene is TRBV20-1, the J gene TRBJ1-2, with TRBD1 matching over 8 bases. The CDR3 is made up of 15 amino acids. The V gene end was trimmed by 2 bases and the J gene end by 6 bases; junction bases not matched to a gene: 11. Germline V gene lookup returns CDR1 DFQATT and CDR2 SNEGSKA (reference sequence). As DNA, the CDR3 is TGCAGTGCTAGACGCCCAAACAGGGGGGAGGATGGCTACACCTTC. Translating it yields CSARRPNRGEDGYTF.

CDR3 nucleotides: TGCGCCAGCAGCCAAGATGGGAGTAGCGGGTACAATGAGCAGTTCTTC. It codes for CASSQDGSSGYNEQFF. J is TRBJ2-1 and V is TRBV4-3; 7 nucleotides align to TRBD2. Unmatched junction bases numbered 6, after V lost 0 bases and J lost 4 bases. CDR1 is LGHNA, CDR2 YSLEER, per germline. The CDR3 is 16 residues long.

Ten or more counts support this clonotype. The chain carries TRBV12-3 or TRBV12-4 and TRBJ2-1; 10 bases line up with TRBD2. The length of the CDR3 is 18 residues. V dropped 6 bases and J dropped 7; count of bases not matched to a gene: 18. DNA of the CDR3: TGTGCCAGCAGCTTAATGTCTAGCGGGAGAAGCTGGATTAATGAGCAGTTCTTC. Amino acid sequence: CASSLMSSGRSWINEQFF.

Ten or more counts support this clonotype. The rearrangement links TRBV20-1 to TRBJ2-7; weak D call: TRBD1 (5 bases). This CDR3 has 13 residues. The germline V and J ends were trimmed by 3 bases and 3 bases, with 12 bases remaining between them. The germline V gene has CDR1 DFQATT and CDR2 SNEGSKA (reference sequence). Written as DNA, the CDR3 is TGCAGTGCTAGTCAGGGTACCGACTACGAGCAGTACTTC. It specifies CSASQGTDYEQYF.

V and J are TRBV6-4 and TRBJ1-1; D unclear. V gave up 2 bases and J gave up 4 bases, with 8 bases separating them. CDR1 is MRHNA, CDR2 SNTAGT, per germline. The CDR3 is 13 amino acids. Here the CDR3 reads CASSDTGITEAFF. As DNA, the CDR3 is TGTGCCAGCAGTGACACCGGGATCACTGAAGCTTTCTTT.

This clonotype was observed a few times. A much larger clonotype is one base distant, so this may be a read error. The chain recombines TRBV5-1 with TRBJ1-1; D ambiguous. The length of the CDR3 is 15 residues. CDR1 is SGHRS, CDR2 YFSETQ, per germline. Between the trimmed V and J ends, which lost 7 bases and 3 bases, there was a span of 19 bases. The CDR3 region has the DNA TGCGCCAGCGGCACTGAACCGGCGACGGACACTGAAGCTTTCTTT. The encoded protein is CASGTEPATDTEAFF.

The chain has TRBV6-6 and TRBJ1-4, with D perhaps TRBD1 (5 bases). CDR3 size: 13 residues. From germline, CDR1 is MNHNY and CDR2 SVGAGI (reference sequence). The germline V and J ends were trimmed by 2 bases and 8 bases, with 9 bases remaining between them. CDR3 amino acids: CASSYHWGEKLFF. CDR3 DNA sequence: TGTGCCAGCAGTTACCACTGGGGGGAAAAACTGTTTTTT.

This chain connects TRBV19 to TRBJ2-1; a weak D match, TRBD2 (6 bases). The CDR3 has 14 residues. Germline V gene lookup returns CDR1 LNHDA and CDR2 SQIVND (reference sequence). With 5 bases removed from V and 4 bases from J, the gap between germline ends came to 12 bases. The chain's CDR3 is CASSALADYNEQFF. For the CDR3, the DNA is TGTGCCAGTAGTGCGTTAGCGGATTACAATGAGCAGTTCTTC.

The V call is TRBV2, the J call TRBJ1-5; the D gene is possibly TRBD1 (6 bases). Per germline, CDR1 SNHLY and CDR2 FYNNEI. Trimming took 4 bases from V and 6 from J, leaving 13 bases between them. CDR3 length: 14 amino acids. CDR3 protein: CASSAIQGSQPQHF. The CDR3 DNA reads TGTGCCAGCAGTGCCATACAGGGAAGTCAGCCCCAGCATTTT.

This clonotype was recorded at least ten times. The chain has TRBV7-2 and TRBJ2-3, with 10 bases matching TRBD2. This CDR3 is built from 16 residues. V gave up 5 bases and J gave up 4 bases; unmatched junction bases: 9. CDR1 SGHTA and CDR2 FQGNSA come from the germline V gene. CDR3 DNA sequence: TGTGCCAGCAGCCCGTCAGCGGGAGGGCCGCCAGATACGCAGTATTTT. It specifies CASSPSAGGPPDTQYF.

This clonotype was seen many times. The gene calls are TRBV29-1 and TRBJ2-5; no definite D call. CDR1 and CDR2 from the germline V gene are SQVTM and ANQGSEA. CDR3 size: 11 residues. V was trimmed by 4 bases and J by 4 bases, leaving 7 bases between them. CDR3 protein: CSVVIGETQYF. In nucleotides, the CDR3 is TGCAGCGTTGTGATAGGAGAGACCCAGTACTTC.

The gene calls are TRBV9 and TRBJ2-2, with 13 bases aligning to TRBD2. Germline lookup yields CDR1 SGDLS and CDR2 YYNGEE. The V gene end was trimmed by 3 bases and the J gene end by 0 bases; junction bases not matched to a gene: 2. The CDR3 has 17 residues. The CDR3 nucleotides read TGTGCCAGCAGCGAGGGACTAGCGGGACCGAACACCGGGGAGCTGTTTTTT. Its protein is CASSEGLAGPNTGELFF.

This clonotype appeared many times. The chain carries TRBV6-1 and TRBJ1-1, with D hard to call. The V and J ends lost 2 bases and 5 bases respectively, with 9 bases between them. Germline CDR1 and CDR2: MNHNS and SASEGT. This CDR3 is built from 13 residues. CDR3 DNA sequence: TGTGCCAGCAGTGAAACAATAGTAACTGAAGCTTTCTTT. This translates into CASSETIVTEAFF.

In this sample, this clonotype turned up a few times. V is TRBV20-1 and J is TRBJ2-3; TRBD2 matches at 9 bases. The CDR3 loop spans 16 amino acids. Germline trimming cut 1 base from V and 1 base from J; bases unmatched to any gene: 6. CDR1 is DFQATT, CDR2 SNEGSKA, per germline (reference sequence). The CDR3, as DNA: TGCAGTGCTAGAGGGATTAGCGGGAGTGGCACAGATACGCAGTATTTT. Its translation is CSARGISGSGTDTQYF.

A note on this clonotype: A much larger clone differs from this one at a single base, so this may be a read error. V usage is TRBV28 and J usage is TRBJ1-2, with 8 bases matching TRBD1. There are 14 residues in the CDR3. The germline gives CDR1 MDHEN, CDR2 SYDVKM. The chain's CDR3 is CAGSSGQVVGGYTF. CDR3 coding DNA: TGTGCCGGCAGTTCGGGACAGGTTGTGGGAGGCTACACCTTC.

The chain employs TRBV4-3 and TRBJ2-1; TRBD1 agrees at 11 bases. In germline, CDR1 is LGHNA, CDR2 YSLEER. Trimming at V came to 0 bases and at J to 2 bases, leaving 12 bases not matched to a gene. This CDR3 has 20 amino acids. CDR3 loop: CASSQDLAGQGALAYNEQFF. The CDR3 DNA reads TGCGCCAGCAGCCAAGATCTGGCCGGACAGGGGGCCTTGGCCTACAATGAGCAGTTCTTC.

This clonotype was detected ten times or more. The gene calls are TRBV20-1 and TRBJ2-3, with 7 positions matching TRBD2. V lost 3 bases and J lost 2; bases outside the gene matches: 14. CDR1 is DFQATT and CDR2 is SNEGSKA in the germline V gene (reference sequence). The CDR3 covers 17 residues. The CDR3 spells CSASRRGSGTFTDTQYF. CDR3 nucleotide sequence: TGCAGTGCTAGCAGGCGAGGGAGCGGGACGTTCACAGATACGCAGTATTTT.

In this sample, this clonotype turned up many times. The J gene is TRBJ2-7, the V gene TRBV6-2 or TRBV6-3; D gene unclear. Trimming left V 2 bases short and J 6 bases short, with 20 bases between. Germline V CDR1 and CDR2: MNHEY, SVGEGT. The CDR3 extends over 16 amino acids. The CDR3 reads CASSYPDQGIRGEQYF. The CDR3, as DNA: TGTGCCAGCAGTTACCCGGACCAAGGGATACGAGGCGAGCAGTACTTC.

The CDR3 spells CASSYEGANGYTF. CDR3 DNA: TGTGCCAGCAGTTACGAGGGGGCCAATGGCTACACCTTC. The chain is built from TRBV6-5 and TRBJ1-2; 7 bases match TRBD1. The trim removed 2 bases at V and 6 bases at J, leaving 3 bases unmatched. This CDR3 spans 13 amino acids. Germline assignment: CDR1 MNHEY and CDR2 SVGAGI.

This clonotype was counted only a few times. For the CDR3, the DNA is TGTGCCAGCAACGACCCGGGAGGGTCGATAGAGACCCAGTACTTC. Its protein product is CASNDPGGSIETQYF. The chain has TRBV6-1 and TRBJ2-5; 8 nucleotides line up with TRBD2. Germline V CDR1 and CDR2: MNHNS, SASEGT. This CDR3 is 15 amino acids long. V shed 7 bases and J 4 bases; nucleotides not matched to a gene: 11.

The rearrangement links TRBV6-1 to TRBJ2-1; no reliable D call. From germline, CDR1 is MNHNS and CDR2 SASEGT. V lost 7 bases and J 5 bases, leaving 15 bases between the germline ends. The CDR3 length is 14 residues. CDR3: CASKVSTLNNEQFF. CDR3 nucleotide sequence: TGTGCCAGCAAGGTGTCGACGCTAAACAATGAGCAGTTCTTC.

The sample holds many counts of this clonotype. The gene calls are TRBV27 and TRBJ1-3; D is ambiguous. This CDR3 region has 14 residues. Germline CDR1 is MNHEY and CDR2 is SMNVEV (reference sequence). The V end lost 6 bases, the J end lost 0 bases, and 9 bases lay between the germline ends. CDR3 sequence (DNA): TGTGCCAGCAGCTTTTTATACTCTGGAAACACCATATATTTT. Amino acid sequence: CASSFLYSGNTIYF.

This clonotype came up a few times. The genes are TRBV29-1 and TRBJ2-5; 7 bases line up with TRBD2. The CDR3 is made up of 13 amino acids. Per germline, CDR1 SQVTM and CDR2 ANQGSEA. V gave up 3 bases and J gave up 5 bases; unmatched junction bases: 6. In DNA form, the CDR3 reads TGCAGCGTTGACTCTTCCGGGGGGGAGACCCAGTACTTC. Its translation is CSVDSSGGETQYF.